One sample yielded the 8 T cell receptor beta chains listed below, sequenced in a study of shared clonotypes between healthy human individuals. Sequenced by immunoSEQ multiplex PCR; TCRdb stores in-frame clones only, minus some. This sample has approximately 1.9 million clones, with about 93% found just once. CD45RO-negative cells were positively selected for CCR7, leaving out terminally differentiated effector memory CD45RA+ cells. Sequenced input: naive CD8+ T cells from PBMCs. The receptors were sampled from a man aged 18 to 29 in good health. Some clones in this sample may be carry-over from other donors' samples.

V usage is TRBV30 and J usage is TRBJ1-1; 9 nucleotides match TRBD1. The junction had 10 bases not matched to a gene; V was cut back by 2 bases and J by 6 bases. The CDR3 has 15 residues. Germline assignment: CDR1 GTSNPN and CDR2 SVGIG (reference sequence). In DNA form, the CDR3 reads TGTGCCTGGAGTCCCCAAGGACAGGGGTTTGCTGAAGCTTTCTTT. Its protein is CAWSPQGQGFAEAFF.

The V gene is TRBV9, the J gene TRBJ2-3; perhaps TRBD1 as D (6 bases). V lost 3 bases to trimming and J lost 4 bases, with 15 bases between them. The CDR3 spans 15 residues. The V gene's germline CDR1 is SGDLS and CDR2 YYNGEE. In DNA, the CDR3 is TGTGCCAGCAGCGCCTCCGGGACAAGGGCAGATACGCAGTATTTT. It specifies CASSASGTRADTQYF.

The CDR3 region has the DNA TGTGCCAGCAGTGAGGACGGCACCATATATTTT. Translation: CASSEDGTIYF. The chain couples TRBV6-1 to TRBJ1-3; D unresolved. Per germline, CDR1 MNHNS and CDR2 SASEGT. This CDR3 is built from 11 residues. The V and J ends lost 3 bases and 9 bases respectively, with 6 bases between them.

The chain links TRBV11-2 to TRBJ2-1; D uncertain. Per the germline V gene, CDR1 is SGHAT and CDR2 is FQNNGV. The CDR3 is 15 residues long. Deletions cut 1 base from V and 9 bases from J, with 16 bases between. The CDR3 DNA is TGTGCCAGCAGCTTAGGGCCGCGGTCGGGCCGTGAGCAGTTCTTC. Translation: CASSLGPRSGREQFF.

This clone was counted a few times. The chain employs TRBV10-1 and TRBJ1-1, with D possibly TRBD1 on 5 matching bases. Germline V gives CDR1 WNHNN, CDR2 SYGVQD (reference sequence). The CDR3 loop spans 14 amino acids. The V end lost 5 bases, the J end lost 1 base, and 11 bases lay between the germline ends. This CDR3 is CASSKGPWNTEAFF. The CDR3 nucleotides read TGCGCCAGCAGTAAGGGACCTTGGAACACTGAAGCTTTCTTT.

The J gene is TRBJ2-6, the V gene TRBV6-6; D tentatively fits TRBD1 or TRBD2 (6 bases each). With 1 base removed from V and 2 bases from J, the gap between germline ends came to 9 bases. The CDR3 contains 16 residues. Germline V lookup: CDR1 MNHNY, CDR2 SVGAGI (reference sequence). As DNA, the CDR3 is TGTGCCAGCAGTTACTTGGGGGGCCCTGGGGCCAACGTCCTGACTTTC. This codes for CASSYLGGPGANVLTF.

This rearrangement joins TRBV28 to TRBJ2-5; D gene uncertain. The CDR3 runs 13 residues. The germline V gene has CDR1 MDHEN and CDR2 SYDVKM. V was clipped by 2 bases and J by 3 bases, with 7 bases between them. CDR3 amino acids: CASSLHPKETQYF. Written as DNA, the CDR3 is TGTGCCAGCAGTTTACACCCGAAAGAGACCCAGTACTTC.

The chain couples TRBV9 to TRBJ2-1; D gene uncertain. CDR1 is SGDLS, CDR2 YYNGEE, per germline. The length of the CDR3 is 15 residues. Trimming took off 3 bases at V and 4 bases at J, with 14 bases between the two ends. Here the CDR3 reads CASSARPDSYNEQFF. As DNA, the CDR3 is TGTGCCAGCAGCGCCCGACCCGATTCGTACAATGAGCAGTTCTTC.